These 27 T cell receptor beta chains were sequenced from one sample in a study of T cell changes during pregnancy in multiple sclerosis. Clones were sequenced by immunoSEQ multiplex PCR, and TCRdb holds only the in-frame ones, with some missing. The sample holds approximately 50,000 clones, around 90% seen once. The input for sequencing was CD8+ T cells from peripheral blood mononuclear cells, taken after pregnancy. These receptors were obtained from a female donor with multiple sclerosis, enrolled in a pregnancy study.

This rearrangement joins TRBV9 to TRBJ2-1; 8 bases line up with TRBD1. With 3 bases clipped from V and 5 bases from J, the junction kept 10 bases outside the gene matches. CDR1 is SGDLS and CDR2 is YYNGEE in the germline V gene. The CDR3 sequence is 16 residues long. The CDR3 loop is CASSDTTGAYDNEQFF. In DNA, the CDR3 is TGTGCCAGCAGCGACACGACAGGGGCGTACGACAATGAGCAGTTCTTC.

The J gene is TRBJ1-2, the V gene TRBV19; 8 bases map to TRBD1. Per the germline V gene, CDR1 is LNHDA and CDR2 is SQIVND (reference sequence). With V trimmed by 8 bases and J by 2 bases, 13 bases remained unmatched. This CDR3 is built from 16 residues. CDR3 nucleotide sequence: TGTGCCAGTGAGGGACAGGACAGACGATTAAACTATGGCTACACCTTC. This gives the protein CASEGQDRRLNYGYTF.

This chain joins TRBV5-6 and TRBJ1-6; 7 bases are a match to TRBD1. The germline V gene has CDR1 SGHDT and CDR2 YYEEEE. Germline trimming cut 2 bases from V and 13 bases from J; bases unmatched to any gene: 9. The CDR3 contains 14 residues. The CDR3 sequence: CASSLGTGALPLHF. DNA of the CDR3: TGTGCCAGCAGCTTAGGTACAGGGGCTTTGCCCCTCCACTTT.

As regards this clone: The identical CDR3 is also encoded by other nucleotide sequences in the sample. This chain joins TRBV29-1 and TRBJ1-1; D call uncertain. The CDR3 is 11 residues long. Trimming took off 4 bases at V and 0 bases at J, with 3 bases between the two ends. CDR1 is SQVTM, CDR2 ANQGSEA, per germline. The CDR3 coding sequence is TGCAGCGTTGTCTTGAACACTGAAGCTTTCTTT. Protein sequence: CSVVLNTEAFF. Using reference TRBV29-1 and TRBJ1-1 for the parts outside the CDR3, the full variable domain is SAVISQKPSRDICQRGTSLTIQCQVDSQVTMMFWYRQQPGQSLTLIATANQGSEATYESGFVIDKFPISRPNLTFSTLTVSNMSPEDSSIYLCSVVLNTEAFFGQGTRLTVV.

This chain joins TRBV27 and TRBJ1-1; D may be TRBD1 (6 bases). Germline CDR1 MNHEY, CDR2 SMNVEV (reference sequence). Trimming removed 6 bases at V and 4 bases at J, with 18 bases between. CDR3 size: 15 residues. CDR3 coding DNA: TGTGCCAGCAGACCCCAACAGGGCTACCGCACTGAAGCTTTCTTT. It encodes CASRPQQGYRTEAFF.

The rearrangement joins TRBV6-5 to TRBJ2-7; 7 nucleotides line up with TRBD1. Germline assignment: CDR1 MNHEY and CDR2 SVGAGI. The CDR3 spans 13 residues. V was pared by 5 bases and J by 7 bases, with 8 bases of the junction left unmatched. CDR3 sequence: CASSTDRPGEQYF. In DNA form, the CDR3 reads TGTGCCAGCAGTACGGACAGGCCCGGGGAGCAGTACTTC.

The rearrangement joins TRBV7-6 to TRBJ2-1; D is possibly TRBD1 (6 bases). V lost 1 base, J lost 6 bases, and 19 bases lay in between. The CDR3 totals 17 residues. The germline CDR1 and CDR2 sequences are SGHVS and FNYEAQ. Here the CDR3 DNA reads TGTGCCAGCAGCTTAGAGTGGGGGCAGGGACCATTCAATGAGCAGTTCTTC. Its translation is CASSLEWGQGPFNEQFF.

This CDR3 reads CASRNRDTSYNEQFF. The CDR3 coding sequence is TGTGCCAGCAGAAACAGGGACACCTCCTACAATGAGCAGTTCTTC. V and J are TRBV2 and TRBJ2-1; D possibly corresponds to TRBD1 (6 bases). CDR1 SNHLY and CDR2 FYNNEI come from the germline V gene. CDR3 length: 15 residues. The germline V and J ends were trimmed by 6 bases and 0 bases, with 12 bases remaining between them.

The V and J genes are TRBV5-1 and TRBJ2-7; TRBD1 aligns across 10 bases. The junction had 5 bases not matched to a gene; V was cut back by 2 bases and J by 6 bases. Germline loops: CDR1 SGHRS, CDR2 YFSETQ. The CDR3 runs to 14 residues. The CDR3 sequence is CASSLGTGVFEQYF. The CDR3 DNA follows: TGCGCCAGCAGCTTAGGGACAGGGGTTTTCGAGCAGTACTTC.

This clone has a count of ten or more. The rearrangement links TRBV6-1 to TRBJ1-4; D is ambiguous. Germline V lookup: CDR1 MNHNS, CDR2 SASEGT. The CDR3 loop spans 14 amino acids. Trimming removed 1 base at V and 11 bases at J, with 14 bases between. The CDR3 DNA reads TGTGCCAGCAGTGAAGTAGGCACTCAGGCCAAACTGTTTTTT. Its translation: CASSEVGTQAKLFF.

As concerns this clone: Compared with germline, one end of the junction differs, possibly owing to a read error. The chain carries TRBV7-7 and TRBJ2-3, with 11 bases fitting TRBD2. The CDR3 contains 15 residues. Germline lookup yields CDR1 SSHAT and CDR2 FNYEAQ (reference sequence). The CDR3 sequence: CASSSTTSGADTQYF. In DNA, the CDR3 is TGTGCTAGCAGCTCAACGACTAGCGGGGCGGATACGCAGTATTTT.

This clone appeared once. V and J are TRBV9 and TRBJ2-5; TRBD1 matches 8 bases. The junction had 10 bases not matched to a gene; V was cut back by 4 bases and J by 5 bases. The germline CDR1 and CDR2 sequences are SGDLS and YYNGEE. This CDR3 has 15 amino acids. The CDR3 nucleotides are TGTGCCAGCAGCCCATGGACAGGGCGAGGTGAGACCCAGTACTTC. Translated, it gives CASSPWTGRGETQYF.

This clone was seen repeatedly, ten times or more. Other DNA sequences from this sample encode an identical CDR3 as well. CDR3 sequence (DNA): TGTGCCAGCAGTGACTCTAGCGGGGGGGCCACAGATACGCAGTATTTT. As protein: CASSDSSGGATDTQYF. The rearrangement links TRBV6-4 to TRBJ2-3; 11 bases are shared with TRBD2. The length of the CDR3 is 16 residues. The germline CDR1 and CDR2 sequences are MRHNA and SNTAGT. Trimming removed 0 bases from V and 2 bases from J; junction bases left unmatched: 1.

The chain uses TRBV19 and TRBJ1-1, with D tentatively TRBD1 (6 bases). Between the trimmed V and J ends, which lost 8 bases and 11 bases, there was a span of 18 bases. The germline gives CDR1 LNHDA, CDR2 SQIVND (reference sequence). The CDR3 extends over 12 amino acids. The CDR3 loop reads CASALGGLGAFF. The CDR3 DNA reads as TGTGCCAGTGCCCTCGGGGGGCTGGGTGCTTTCTTT.

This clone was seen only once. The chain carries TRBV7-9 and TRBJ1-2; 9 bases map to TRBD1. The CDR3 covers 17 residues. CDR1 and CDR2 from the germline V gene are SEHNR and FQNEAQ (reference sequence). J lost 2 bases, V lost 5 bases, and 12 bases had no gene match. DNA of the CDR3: TGTGCCAGCAGCCCACCTTACCCGACAGGGGGGAACTATGGCTACACCTTC. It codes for CASSPPYPTGGNYGYTF. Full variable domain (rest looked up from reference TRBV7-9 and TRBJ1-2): DTGVSQNPRHKITKRGQNVTFRCDPISEHNRLYWYRQTLGQGPEFLTYFQNEAQLEKSRLLSDRFSAERPKGSFSTLEIQRTEQGDSAMYLCASSPPYPTGGNYGYTFGSGTRLTVV.

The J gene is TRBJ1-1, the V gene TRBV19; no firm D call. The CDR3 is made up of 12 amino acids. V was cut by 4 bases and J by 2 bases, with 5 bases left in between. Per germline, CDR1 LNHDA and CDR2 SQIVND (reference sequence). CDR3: CASSTGNTEAFF. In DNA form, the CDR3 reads TGTGCCAGTAGTACCGGTAACACTGAAGCTTTCTTT.

CDR3 protein: CASRTREASTDTQYF. CDR3 DNA: TGTGCCAGTAGAACTCGGGAGGCTAGCACAGATACGCAGTATTTT. The chain combines TRBV19 with TRBJ2-3, with 7 bases matching TRBD2. V lost 6 bases and J lost 0; bases outside the gene matches: 6. The CDR3 has 15 residues. The germline V gene encodes CDR1 LNHDA and CDR2 SQIVND (reference sequence).

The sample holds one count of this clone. The CDR3: CASSLAGQANEKLFF. The CDR3 region has the DNA TGTGCCAGCAGCTTAGCGGGACAGGCTAATGAAAAACTGTTTTTT. This chain uses TRBV7-8 with TRBJ1-4, with TRBD1 matching over 8 bases. Germline CDR1 and CDR2: SGHVS and FQNEAQ. After removal of 0 bases from V and 3 bases from J, the junction contained 0 bases not matched to a gene. The CDR3 extends over 15 amino acids.

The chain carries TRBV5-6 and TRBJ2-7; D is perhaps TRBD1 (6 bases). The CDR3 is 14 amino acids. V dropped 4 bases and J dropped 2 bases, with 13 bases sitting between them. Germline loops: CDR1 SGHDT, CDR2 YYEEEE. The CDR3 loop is CASSPRQATYEQYF. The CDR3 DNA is TGTGCCAGCAGCCCGCGACAGGCTACCTACGAGCAGTACTTC.

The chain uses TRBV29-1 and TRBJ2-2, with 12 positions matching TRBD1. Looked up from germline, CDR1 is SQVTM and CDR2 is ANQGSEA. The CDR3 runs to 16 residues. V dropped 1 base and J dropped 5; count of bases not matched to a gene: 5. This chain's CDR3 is CSVEGGQGALTGELFF. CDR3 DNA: TGCAGCGTTGAAGGGGGACAGGGGGCTCTTACCGGGGAGCTGTTTTTT.

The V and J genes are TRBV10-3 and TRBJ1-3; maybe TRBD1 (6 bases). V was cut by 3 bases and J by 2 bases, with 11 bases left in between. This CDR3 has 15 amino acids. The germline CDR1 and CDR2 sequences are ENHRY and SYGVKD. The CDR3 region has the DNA TGTGCCATCAGTGAATTGCGGGGGCCTGGAAACACCATATATTTT. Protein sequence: CAISELRGPGNTIYF.

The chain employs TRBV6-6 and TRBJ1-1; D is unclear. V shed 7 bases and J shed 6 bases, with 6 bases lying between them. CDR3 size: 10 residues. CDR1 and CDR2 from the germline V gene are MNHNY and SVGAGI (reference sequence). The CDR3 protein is CASTAAEAFF. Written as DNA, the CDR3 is TGTGCCAGCACGGCGGCTGAAGCTTTCTTT.

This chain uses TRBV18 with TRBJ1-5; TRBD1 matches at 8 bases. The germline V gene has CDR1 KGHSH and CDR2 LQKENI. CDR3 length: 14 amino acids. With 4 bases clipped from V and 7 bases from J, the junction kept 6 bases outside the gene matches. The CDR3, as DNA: TGTGCCAGCTCACAGACAGGGGAGAAACAGCCCCAGCATTTT. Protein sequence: CASSQTGEKQPQHF.

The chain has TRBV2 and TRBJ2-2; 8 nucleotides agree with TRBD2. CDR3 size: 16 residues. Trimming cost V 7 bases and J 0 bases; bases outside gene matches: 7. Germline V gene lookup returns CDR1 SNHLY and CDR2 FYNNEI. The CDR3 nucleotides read TGTGCCAGCAATTCAGCGGGGGACACGAACACCGGGGAGCTGTTTTTT. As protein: CASNSAGDTNTGELFF.

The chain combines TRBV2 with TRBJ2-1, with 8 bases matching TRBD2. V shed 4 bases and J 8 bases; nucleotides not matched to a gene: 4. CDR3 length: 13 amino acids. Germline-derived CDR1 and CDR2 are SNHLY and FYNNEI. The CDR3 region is CASSAIAGYEQFF. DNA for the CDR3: TGTGCCAGCAGTGCTATAGCGGGGTATGAGCAGTTCTTC.

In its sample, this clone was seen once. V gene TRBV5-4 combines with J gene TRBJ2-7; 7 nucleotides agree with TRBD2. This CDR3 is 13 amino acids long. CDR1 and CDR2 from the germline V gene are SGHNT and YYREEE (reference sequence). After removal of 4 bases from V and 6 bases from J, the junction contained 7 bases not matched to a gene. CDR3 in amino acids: CASSPGTGGEQYF. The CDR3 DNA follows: TGTGCCAGCAGCCCCGGTACGGGGGGCGAGCAGTACTTC.

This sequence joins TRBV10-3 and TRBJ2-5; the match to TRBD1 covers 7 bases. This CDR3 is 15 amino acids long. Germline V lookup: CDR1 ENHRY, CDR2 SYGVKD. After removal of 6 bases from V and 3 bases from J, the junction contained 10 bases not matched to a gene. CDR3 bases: TGTGCCATCAGCGATCGGGTTGGACAGGAAGAGACCCAGTACTTC. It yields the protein CAISDRVGQEETQYF.